This passage covers 24 T cell receptor beta chains from one sample sequenced in a study of T cells in Graves' hyperthyroidism and ophthalmopathy. The source material, RNA transcripts, was used to amplify TCR beta CDR3 regions. The HTBI primer set was used in a first-round RT-PCR of the TCR CDR3. TCRdb itself ran the multiplex PCR reads through MiXCR, one entry per CDR3 protein. The table lists under 600,000 distinct CDR3 sequences, more than 15% of them singletons. The specimen sequenced was blood. These receptors came from a middle-aged woman with Graves' ophthalmopathy.

The sample holds many counts of this clonotype. This sequence joins TRBV6-2 or TRBV6-3 and TRBJ2-7, with 11 bases matching TRBD2. This CDR3 has 15 amino acids. CDR1 is MNHEY and CDR2 is SVGEGT in the germline V gene. The ends lost 6 bases at V and 6 bases at J; junction bases unmatched: 10. CDR3 amino acids: CASSNILAGAGEQYF. CDR3 nucleotide sequence: TGTGCCAGCAGCAACATACTAGCGGGAGCGGGCGAGCAGTACTTC.

The chain joins TRBV19 to TRBJ1-3; perhaps TRBD1 as D (5 bases). The CDR3 totals 16 residues. The V gene lost 7 bases and the J gene lost 0 bases, with 16 bases spanning the gap. Germline V gene data show CDR1 as LNHDA and CDR2 as SQIVND (reference sequence). CDR3 residues: CASKFTGLSSGNTIYF. In DNA form, the CDR3 reads TGTGCCAGTAAGTTTACAGGACTCAGCTCTGGAAACACCATATATTTT.

The V and J genes are TRBV24-1 and TRBJ1-4; TRBD1 agrees at 7 bases. V shed 4 bases and J 7 bases; nucleotides not matched to a gene: 8. The CDR3 is 15 residues long. Germline V CDR1 and CDR2: KGHDR, SFDVKD. The chain's CDR3 is CATSEWTGRGEKLFF. CDR3 DNA sequence: TGTGCCACCAGTGAGTGGACAGGTAGAGGTGAAAAACTGTTTTTT.

About this clonotype itself: The junction shows a germline mismatch at one end, possibly a read error. The rearrangement uses TRBV5-1 and TRBJ2-2; 9 bases agree with TRBD2. This CDR3 is built from 15 residues. Per the germline V gene, CDR1 is SGHRS and CDR2 is YFSETQ. CDR3 loop: CASSLEGLAHRGAVF. CDR3 bases: TGCGCCAGCAGCTTGGAGGGACTAGCACACCGGGGAGCTGTTTTT.

The V call is TRBV19, the J call TRBJ2-1, with unresolved D. The CDR3 covers 13 residues. From germline, CDR1 is LNHDA and CDR2 SQIVND (reference sequence). As DNA, the CDR3 is TGTGCTTCGGTTAGGCTCATGGACAATGAGCAGTTCTTC. Amino acids: CASVRLMDNEQFF.

This clonotype was detected a few times. The chain is built from TRBV7-9 and TRBJ2-4; 9 bases agree with TRBD2. With 4 bases clipped from V and 4 bases from J, the junction kept 2 bases outside the gene matches. This CDR3 region has 14 residues. CDR1 is SEHNR, CDR2 FQNEAQ, per germline (reference sequence). This CDR3 reads CASSSGLAKNIQYF. The CDR3 DNA reads TGTGCCAGCAGCTCGGGACTAGCTAAAAACATTCAGTACTTC.

J is TRBJ2-1 and V is TRBV28; perhaps D is TRBD1 or TRBD2 (5 bases each). Germline V gives CDR1 MDHEN, CDR2 SYDVKM. V was trimmed by 4 bases and J by 0 bases, leaving 13 bases between them. This CDR3 spans 16 amino acids. The CDR3 region is CASSSGSTGSYNEQFF. The CDR3 bases are TGTGCCAGCAGTTCTGGGAGTACAGGCTCCTACAATGAGCAGTTCTTC.

There are many counts of this clonotype. The rearrangement links TRBV5-1 to TRBJ2-1; 10 bases map to TRBD2. After removal of 1 base from V and 7 bases from J, the junction contained 11 bases not matched to a gene. The CDR3 extends over 17 amino acids. Germline CDR1 is SGHRS and CDR2 is YFSETQ. The CDR3 coding sequence is TGCGCCAGCAGCTTGAACAGGGTAGGAGCGGGAGGGAATGAGCAGTTCTTC. Residues: CASSLNRVGAGGNEQFF.

A few counts support this clonotype. CDR3 DNA: TGCAGTGCTAGAAGTCTAGCGGGGAATTACGAGCAGTACTTC. Its protein product is CSARSLAGNYEQYF. This chain links TRBV20-1 with TRBJ2-7, with 9 bases identical to TRBD2. The V gene end was trimmed by 2 bases and the J gene end by 4 bases; junction bases not matched to a gene: 6. The CDR3 covers 14 residues. CDR1 and CDR2 from the germline V gene are DFQATT and SNEGSKA (reference sequence).

In its sample, this clonotype was seen many times. V gene TRBV3-1 combines with J gene TRBJ2-7, with D perhaps matching TRBD1 (5 bases). This CDR3 contains 17 residues. Germline V gene data show CDR1 as LGHDT and CDR2 as YNNKEL (reference sequence). Trimming removed 7 bases at V and 1 base at J, with 23 bases between. CDR3 sequence reads: CASNKRKGVVGSYEQYF. The CDR3 DNA reads TGTGCCAGCAACAAAAGGAAAGGGGTTGTCGGTTCCTACGAGCAGTACTTC.

Only a few counts were recorded for this clonotype. As the CDR3 is not closed by the conserved phenylalanine or tryptophan, this likely results from a read error. The genes are TRBV12-3 or TRBV12-4 and TRBJ2-1; no clear D gene. This CDR3 spans 14 amino acids. V lost 6 bases to trimming and J lost 0 bases, with 9 bases between them. The CDR3, as DNA: TGTGCCAGCAGCTCCATAGCCTCCTACAATGAGCAGTTCTCC. Amino acid sequence: CASSSIASYNEQFS.

The gene calls are TRBV18 and TRBJ1-1; TRBD1 agrees at 9 bases. Germline loops: CDR1 KGHSH, CDR2 LQKENI. J lost 1 base, V lost 2 bases, and 5 bases had no gene match. There are 16 residues in the CDR3. The CDR3 DNA sequence: TGTGCCAGCTCACCAGTTGGGACAGGGTCGAACACTGAAGCTTTCTTT. This encodes CASSPVGTGSNTEAFF.

This clonotype was seen repeatedly, ten times or more. CDR3 sequence reads: CASSSGQVSYEQYF. The CDR3 DNA reads TGCGCCAGCAGCTCGGGACAGGTTTCCTACGAGCAGTACTTC. The chain has TRBV5-1 and TRBJ2-7, with 8 bases fitting TRBD1. Germline V gives CDR1 SGHRS, CDR2 YFSETQ. The CDR3 is made up of 14 amino acids. The trim removed 3 bases at V and 1 base at J, leaving 3 bases unmatched. Full variable domain (outside the CDR3, taken from reference TRBV5-1 and TRBJ2-7): KAGVTQTPRYLIKTRGQQVTLSCSPISGHRSVSWYQQTPGQGLQFLFEYFSETQRNKGNFPGRFSGRQFSNSRSEMNVSTLELGDSALYLCASSSGQVSYEQYFGPGTRLTVT.

This clonotype came up a few times. The chain is built from TRBV29-1 and TRBJ2-7; D is uncertain. V lost 5 bases and J 0 bases, leaving 11 bases between the germline ends. The CDR3 extends over 13 amino acids. CDR1 SQVTM and CDR2 ANQGSEA come from the germline V gene. CDR3 nucleotides: TGCAGCGTTCTCGTAGATTCCTCCTACGAGCAGTACTTC. It codes for CSVLVDSSYEQYF.

This clonotype was seen a few times. The chain employs TRBV12-3 or TRBV12-4 and TRBJ1-4; a possible D gene is TRBD1 (6 bases). The CDR3 consists of 16 residues. With 3 bases removed from V and 3 bases from J, the gap between germline ends came to 14 bases. CDR3 coding DNA: TGTGCCAGCAGTTTCGGTGGGGCAGGGGCTAATGAAAAACTGTTTTTT. This codes for CASSFGGAGANEKLFF.

A few counts support this clonotype. The J gene is TRBJ2-3, the V gene TRBV14; 9 bases fit TRBD2. This CDR3 is 16 amino acids long. Trimming at V came to 4 bases and at J to 1 base, leaving 6 bases not matched to a gene. The V gene's germline CDR1 is SGHDN and CDR2 FVKESK. The CDR3 spells CASSPLERGGTDTQYF. CDR3 DNA: TGTGCCAGCAGCCCGCTCGAGCGGGGGGGCACAGATACGCAGTATTTT.

This clonotype was counted at least ten times. This chain connects TRBV20-1 to TRBJ2-7, with 8 bases identical to TRBD1. Germline values: CDR1 DFQATT, CDR2 SNEGSKA (reference sequence). The CDR3 runs 14 residues. Trimming at V came to 5 bases and at J to 0 bases, leaving 6 bases not matched to a gene. CDR3 DNA: TGCAGTGCTCCCGGACAGGGAAGCTCCTACGAGCAGTACTTC. Translation: CSAPGQGSSYEQYF.

As concerns this clonotype: A much bigger clone sits one base away, suggesting this may be a read error. The chain joins TRBV6-2 or TRBV6-3 to TRBJ2-1; D is possibly TRBD1 (7 bases). Per germline, CDR1 MNHEY and CDR2 SVGEGT. The CDR3 extends over 16 amino acids. The CDR3 loop is CASCYSGEYRGHEQFF. Written as DNA, the CDR3 is TGTGCCAGCTGTTACTCGGGGGAATACAGGGGCCATGAGCAGTTCTTC.

The rearrangement links TRBV10-3 to TRBJ2-2, with TRBD1 matching 9 bases. Germline values: CDR1 ENHRY, CDR2 SYGVKD. Trimming took 10 bases from V and 3 from J; bases not matched to a gene: 3. The CDR3 is 13 amino acids. CDR3 sequence: CATGDRDTGELFF. The CDR3 region has the DNA TGTGCCACTGGGGACAGGGACACCGGGGAGCTGTTTTTT.

The chain employs TRBV29-1 and TRBJ2-5; TRBD1 is a possible D gene (5 bases). The germline CDR1 and CDR2 sequences are SQVTM and ANQGSEA. V lost 2 bases to trimming and J lost 5 bases, with 9 bases between them. This CDR3 comprises 12 residues. CDR3 DNA sequence: TGCAGCGTTGAAAAAGGGGCCGAGACCCAGTACTTC. Protein sequence: CSVEKGAETQYF.

This chain connects TRBV28 to TRBJ2-7, with D perhaps matching TRBD2 (7 bases). Between the trimmed V and J ends, which lost 6 bases and 2 bases, there was a span of 20 bases. This CDR3 has 16 amino acids. Germline-derived CDR1 and CDR2 are MDHEN and SYDVKM. This CDR3 reads CASRPRGGGEAYEQYF. For the CDR3, the DNA is TGTGCCAGCAGGCCCCGAGGGGGAGGGGAGGCCTACGAGCAGTACTTC.

This clonotype was observed a handful of times. The J gene is TRBJ2-3, the V gene TRBV9; 15 nucleotides align to TRBD2. The germline gives CDR1 SGDLS, CDR2 YYNGEE. Unmatched junction bases numbered 9, after V lost 2 bases and J lost 2 bases. CDR3 length equals 19 residues. The CDR3 sequence: CASSVGLAGGYHFTDTQYF. The DNA of the CDR3 is TGTGCCAGCAGCGTTGGACTAGCGGGGGGGTACCATTTCACAGATACGCAGTATTTT.

This clonotype was picked up many times. V usage is TRBV20-1 and J usage is TRBJ2-5, with TRBD2 matching 11 bases. The CDR3 loop spans 14 amino acids. Germline V gives CDR1 DFQATT, CDR2 SNEGSKA (reference sequence). J gave up 5 bases and V 4 bases, and 6 bases lay outside the gene matches. CDR3: CSATGTSGFETQYF. As DNA, the CDR3 is TGCAGTGCTACCGGGACTAGCGGCTTTGAGACCCAGTACTTC.

This clonotype was seen only a few times. The chain carries TRBV5-1 and TRBJ2-1, with 11 bases identical to TRBD2. Looked up from germline, CDR1 is SGHRS and CDR2 is YFSETQ. There are 15 residues in the CDR3. The V gene end was trimmed by 4 bases and the J gene end by 7 bases; junction bases not matched to a gene: 7. CDR3 sequence: CASSPSSGGWNEQFF. CDR3 sequence (DNA): TGCGCCAGCAGCCCCTCTAGCGGGGGGTGGAATGAGCAGTTCTTC. Variable domain in full (rest from reference TRBV5-1 and TRBJ2-1): KAGVTQTPRYLIKTRGQQVTLSCSPISGHRSVSWYQQTPGQGLQFLFEYFSETQRNKGNFPGRFSGRQFSNSRSEMNVSTLELGDSALYLCASSPSSGGWNEQFFGPGTRLTVL.